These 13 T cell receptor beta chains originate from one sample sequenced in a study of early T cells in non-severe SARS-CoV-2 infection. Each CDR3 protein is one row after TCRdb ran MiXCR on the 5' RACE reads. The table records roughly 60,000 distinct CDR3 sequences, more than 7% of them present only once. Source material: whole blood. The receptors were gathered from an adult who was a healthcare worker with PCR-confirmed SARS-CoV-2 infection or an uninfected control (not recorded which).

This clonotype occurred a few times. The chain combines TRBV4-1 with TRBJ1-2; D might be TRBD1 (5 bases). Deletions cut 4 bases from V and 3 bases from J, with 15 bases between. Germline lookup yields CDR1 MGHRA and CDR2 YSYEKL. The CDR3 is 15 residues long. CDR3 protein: CASSPLGRGDYGYTF. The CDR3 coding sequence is TGCGCCAGCAGCCCCCTGGGCCGAGGGGACTATGGCTACACCTTC.

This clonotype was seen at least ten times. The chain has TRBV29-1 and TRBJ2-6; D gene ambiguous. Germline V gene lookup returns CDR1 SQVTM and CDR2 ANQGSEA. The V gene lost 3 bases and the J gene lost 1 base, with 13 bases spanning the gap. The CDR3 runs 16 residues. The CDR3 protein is CSVETDLGSGANVLTF. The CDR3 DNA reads TGCAGCGTTGAGACGGACCTCGGGTCTGGGGCCAACGTCCTGACTTTC.

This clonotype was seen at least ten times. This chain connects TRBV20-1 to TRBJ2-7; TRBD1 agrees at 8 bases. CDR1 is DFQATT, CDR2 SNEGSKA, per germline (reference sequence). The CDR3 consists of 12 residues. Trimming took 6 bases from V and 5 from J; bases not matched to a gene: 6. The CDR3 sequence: CSARTGNDEQYF. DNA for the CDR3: TGCAGTGCGAGGACAGGGAACGACGAGCAGTACTTC.

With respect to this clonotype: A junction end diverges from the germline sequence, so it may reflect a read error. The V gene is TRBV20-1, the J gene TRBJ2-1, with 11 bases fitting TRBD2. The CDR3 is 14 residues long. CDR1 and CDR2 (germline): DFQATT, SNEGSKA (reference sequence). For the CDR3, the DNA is TGCACTGCTAAGGGACTAGCGGACTACAATGAGCAGTTCTTC. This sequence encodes CTAKGLADYNEQFF.

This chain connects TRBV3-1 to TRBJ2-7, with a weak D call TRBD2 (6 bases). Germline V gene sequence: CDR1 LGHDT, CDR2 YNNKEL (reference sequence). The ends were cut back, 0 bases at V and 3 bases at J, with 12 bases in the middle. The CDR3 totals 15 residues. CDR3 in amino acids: CASSQDGGTSYEQYF. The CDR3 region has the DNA TGTGCCAGCAGCCAAGATGGAGGGACGAGCTACGAGCAGTACTTC.

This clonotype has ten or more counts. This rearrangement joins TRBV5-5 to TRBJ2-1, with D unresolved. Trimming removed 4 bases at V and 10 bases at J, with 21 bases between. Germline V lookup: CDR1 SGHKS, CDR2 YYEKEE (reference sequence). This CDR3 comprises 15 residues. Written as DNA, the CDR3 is TGTGCCAGCAGCCTTCCACGCCCCCTCAATTGGGAGCAGTTCTTC. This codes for CASSLPRPLNWEQFF.

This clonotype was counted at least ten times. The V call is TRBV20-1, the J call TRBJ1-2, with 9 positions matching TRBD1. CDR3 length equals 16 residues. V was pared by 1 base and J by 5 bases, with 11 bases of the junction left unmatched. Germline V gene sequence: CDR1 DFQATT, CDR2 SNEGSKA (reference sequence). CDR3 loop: CSARAGTGYSAYGYTF. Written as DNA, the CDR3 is TGCAGTGCTAGAGCCGGGACAGGGTATTCGGCATATGGCTACACCTTC.

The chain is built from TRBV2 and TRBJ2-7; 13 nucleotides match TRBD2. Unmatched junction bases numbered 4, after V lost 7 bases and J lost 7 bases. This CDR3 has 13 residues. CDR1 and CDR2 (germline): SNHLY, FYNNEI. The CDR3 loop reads CASNGLAGEEQYF. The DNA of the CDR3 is TGTGCCAGCAATGGACTAGCGGGGGAAGAGCAGTACTTC.

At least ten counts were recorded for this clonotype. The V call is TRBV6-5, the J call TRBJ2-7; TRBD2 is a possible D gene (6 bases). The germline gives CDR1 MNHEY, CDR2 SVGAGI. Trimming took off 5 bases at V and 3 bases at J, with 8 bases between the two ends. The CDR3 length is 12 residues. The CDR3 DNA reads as TGTGCCAGCAGTCCGGACTACTACGAGCAGTACTTC. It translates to CASSPDYYEQYF.

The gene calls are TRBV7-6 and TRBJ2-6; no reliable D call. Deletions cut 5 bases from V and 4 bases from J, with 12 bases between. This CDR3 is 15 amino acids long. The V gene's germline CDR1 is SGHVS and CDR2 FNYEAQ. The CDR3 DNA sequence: TGTGCCAGCAGCCCTGACACCCTCGGGGCCAACGTCCTGACTTTC. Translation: CASSPDTLGANVLTF.

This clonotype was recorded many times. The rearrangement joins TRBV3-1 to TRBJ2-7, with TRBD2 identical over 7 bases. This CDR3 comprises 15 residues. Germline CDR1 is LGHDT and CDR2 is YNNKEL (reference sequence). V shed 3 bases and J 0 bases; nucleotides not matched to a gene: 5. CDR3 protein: CASSHEGLGSYEQYF. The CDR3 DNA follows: TGTGCCAGCAGCCATGAAGGACTAGGCTCCTACGAGCAGTACTTC.

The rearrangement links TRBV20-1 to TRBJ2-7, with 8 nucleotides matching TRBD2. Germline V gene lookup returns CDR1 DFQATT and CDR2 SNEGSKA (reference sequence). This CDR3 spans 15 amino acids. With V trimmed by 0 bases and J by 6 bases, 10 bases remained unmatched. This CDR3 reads CSARDLREDPLEQYF. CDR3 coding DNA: TGCAGTGCTAGAGATTTGCGGGAGGACCCCCTCGAGCAGTACTTC.

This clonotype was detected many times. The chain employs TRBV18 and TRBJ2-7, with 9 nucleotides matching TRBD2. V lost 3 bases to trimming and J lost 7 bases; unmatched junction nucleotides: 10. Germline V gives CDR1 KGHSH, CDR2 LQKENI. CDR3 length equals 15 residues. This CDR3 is CASSPNSGSPGEQYF. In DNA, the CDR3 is TGTGCCAGCTCACCCAATAGCGGGAGTCCGGGTGAGCAGTACTTC.